The TCR beta chain under discussion was sequenced for a study of OX40 agonist ivuxolimab in advanced cancers. As for the study in general: Melanoma, hepatocellular carcinoma, head and neck or renal cell cancer occurred in dose-escalation patients. Study-wide findings and caveats: Nonresponders, in some cases, also had low normalized T-cell clonal expansion. Compared with others, partial responders at 0.1-3.0 mg/kg displayed clonal expansion among the lowest.

Per germline, CDR1 SGHTA and CDR2 FQGNSA. V lost 5 bases to trimming and J lost 0 bases, with 16 bases between them. The CDR3 has 16 residues. The data were produced by immunoSEQ multiplex PCR, yet TCRdb's version contains in-frame clones alone and is incomplete. The sample contains tens of thousands of clones, about 77% of which appear only once. Notes on this clone: Its antigen is currently unknown.

The TCR originated in an adult with an advanced solid tumor such as melanoma, head and neck, liver or kidney cancer. Material: CD4+ or CD8+ T cells sorted from blood, obtained in a trial of the OX40 agonist ivuxolimab. The V call is TRBV7-2, the J call TRBJ1-2; maybe TRBD1 (5 bases). In DNA form, the CDR3 reads TGTGCCAGCAGCCCCGGGACCTGGCAAGCTAACTATGGCTACACCTTC. Translating it yields CASSPGTWQANYGYTF.